These T cell receptor beta chains were read from a single sample in a study of identical twins' blood T cells. TCRdb called the 5' RACE reads again in MiXCR, with one record for every CDR3 protein. The table has roughly 340,000 distinct CDR3 sequences, roughly 27% seen once. Sequenced sample: PBMCs. The source of these receptors is a woman aged 18-49 years in good health. CDR3s include the opening cysteine and the closing phenylalanine or tryptophan. A D gene is named only where the DNA matches it firmly. Clone size, where shown, is once, few, many, or a class for clones that have expanded.

clone size: -; J gene: TRBJ2-3; V gene: TRBV20-1; D gene: TRBD2; CDR3 DNA: TGCAGTGCTAGCCTAGCGGGAGTCCCAGATACGCAGTATTTT; CDR3 protein: CSASLAGVPDTQYF
clone size: many; J gene: TRBJ2-2; V gene: TRBV20-1; D gene: TRBD2; CDR3 DNA: TGCAGTGCTAGGGCGGGACTACGTAACACCGGGGAGCTGTTTTTT; CDR3 protein: CSARAGLRNTGELFF
clone size: -; J gene: TRBJ2-1; V gene: TRBV7-9; D gene: TRBD1; CDR3 DNA: TGTGCCAGCACCGGGACAGAGTTTTACAATGAGCAGTTCTTC; CDR3 protein: CASTGTEFYNEQFF
clone size: -; J gene: TRBJ1-5; V gene: TRBV6-9; D gene: TRBD1; CDR3 DNA: TGTGCCAGCAGGCCCGACAGGGACCCTCAAGCTCAGCCCCAGCATTTT; CDR3 protein: CASRPDRDPQAQPQHF
clone size: few; J gene: TRBJ2-5; V gene: TRBV27; D gene: TRBD2; CDR3 DNA: TGTGCCAGCAGTTTATCGATGGCGGGAGTAGGAGAGACCCAGTACTTC; CDR3 protein: CASSLSMAGVGETQYF
clone size: -; J gene: TRBJ1-1; V gene: TRBV4-1; D gene: -; CDR3 DNA: TGCGCCAGCAGCCAGTCGACAGCTAACACTGAAGCTTTCTTT; CDR3 protein: CASSQSTANTEAFF
clone size: -; J gene: TRBJ2-7; V gene: TRBV11-2; D gene: TRBD1; CDR3 DNA: TGTGCCAGCAGGCCCCGTGGGACAGGGGAAAGCTACGAGCAGTACTTC; CDR3 protein: CASRPRGTGESYEQYF
clone size: few; J gene: TRBJ1-1; V gene: TRBV7-9; D gene: TRBD1; CDR3 DNA: TGTGCCAGCAGCTGGGGACAGATGAACACTGAAGCTTTCTTT; CDR3 protein: CASSWGQMNTEAFF
clone size: many; J gene: TRBJ1-6; V gene: TRBV19; D gene: -; CDR3 DNA: TGTGCCAGTAGGCCGGGATCGTCATCCTATAATTCACCCCTCCACTTT; CDR3 protein: CASRPGSSSYNSPLHF
clone size: few; J gene: TRBJ1-2; V gene: TRBV3-1; D gene: -; CDR3 DNA: TGTGCCAGCAGCCAAGAGGGGGCATTTAGCTATGGCTACACCTTC; CDR3 protein: CASSQEGAFSYGYTF
clone size: few; J gene: TRBJ1-1; V gene: TRBV7-9; D gene: TRBD1; CDR3 DNA: TGTGCCAGCAGCCTCTCGACAGGGGTGGGCCTTGAAGCTTTCTTT; CDR3 protein: CASSLSTGVGLEAFF
clone size: -; J gene: TRBJ2-7; V gene: TRBV23-1; D gene: TRBD1; CDR3 DNA: TGCGCCAGCAACCCGTATTGGACAGGGACCACCTACGAGCAGTACTTC; CDR3 protein: CASNPYWTGTTYEQYF
clone size: -; J gene: TRBJ1-2; V gene: TRBV24-1; D gene: -; CDR3 DNA: TGTGCCGTCGGCACGGGCTATGGCTACACCTTC; CDR3 protein: CAVGTGYGYTF
clone size: many; J gene: TRBJ2-7; V gene: TRBV5-1; D gene: -; CDR3 DNA: TGCGCCAGCAGCTTGTTTGGCAGTACTACGTACGAGCAGTACTTC; CDR3 protein: CASSLFGSTTYEQYF
clone size: few; J gene: TRBJ2-3; V gene: TRBV20-1; D gene: TRBD2; CDR3 DNA: TGCAGTGCTAGAGGGGGGACTAGCGGGAGAAACACAGATACGCAGTATTTT; CDR3 protein: CSARGGTSGRNTDTQYF
clone size: many; J gene: TRBJ2-7; V gene: TRBV12-3/TRBV12-4; D gene: -; CDR3 DNA: TGTGCCAGCAGTTTAGGGGGTAAGCAGTACTTC; CDR3 protein: CASSLGGKQYF
clone size: few; J gene: TRBJ2-1; V gene: TRBV28; D gene: TRBD2; CDR3 DNA: TGTGCCAGCAGTGGGCGGGAGGTACTGAATGAGCAGTTCTTC; CDR3 protein: CASSGREVLNEQFF
clone size: many; J gene: TRBJ2-1; V gene: TRBV6-2/TRBV6-3; D gene: -; CDR3 DNA: TGTGCCAGCAGCCCCTACAATGAGCAGTTCTTC; CDR3 protein: CASSPYNEQFF
clone size: -; J gene: TRBJ2-1; V gene: TRBV27; D gene: TRBD1; CDR3 DNA: TGTGCCAGCAGTGCCCAGGACAGGGGCTACAATGAGCAGTTCTTC; CDR3 protein: CASSAQDRGYNEQFF
clone size: many; J gene: TRBJ1-5; V gene: TRBV3-1; D gene: -; CDR3 DNA: TGTGCCAGCAGCCGTCAGGATAGCAATCAGCCCCAGCATTTT; CDR3 protein: CASSRQDSNQPQHF
clone size: -; J gene: TRBJ2-1; V gene: TRBV29-1; D gene: -; CDR3 DNA: TGCAGCGTTGATGGCCACGGCAGGGAGCAGTTCTTC; CDR3 protein: CSVDGHGREQFF
clone size: few; J gene: TRBJ2-6; V gene: TRBV28; D gene: -; CDR3 DNA: TGTGCCAGCAGTAGGACCCGCCGGAGCTCTGGGGCCAACGTCCTGACTTTC; CDR3 protein: CASSRTRRSSGANVLTF
clone size: few; J gene: TRBJ2-1; V gene: TRBV18; D gene: -; CDR3 DNA: TGTGCCAGCTCACCTTGGAGCCTCGAGGGCTCCTACAATGAGCAGTTCTTC; CDR3 protein: CASSPWSLEGSYNEQFF
clone size: -; J gene: TRBJ1-1; V gene: TRBV10-1; D gene: TRBD1; CDR3 DNA: TGCGTCAGCAGTGAGTTTTTCGGGACAGGGTACTTCTTT; CDR3 protein: CVSSEFFGTGYFF
clone size: many; J gene: TRBJ1-1; V gene: TRBV5-1; D gene: TRBD1; CDR3 DNA: TGCGCCAGCAGCACCGGGACAGGGACACCTGAAGCTTTCTTT; CDR3 protein: CASSTGTGTPEAFF
clone size: -; J gene: TRBJ2-1; V gene: TRBV5-1; D gene: TRBD2; CDR3 DNA: TGCGCCAGCAGCTTGGTTCCGCGGGAGATCAATGAGCAGTTCTTC; CDR3 protein: CASSLVPREINEQFF
clone size: few; J gene: TRBJ1-1; V gene: TRBV7-9; D gene: -; CDR3 DNA: TGTGCCACATCCCAAGGGGGGAACACTGAAGCTTTCTTT; CDR3 protein: CATSQGGNTEAFF
clone size: many; J gene: TRBJ1-1; V gene: TRBV2; D gene: -; CDR3 DNA: TGTGCCATCCCCGTTAGGACCGAAGCTTTCTTT; CDR3 protein: CAIPVRTEAFF
clone size: -; J gene: TRBJ1-4; V gene: TRBV10-3; D gene: TRBD1; CDR3 DNA: TGTGCCCACAGGGACAGCGATAATGAAAAACTGTTTTTT; CDR3 protein: CAHRDSDNEKLFF
clone size: -; J gene: TRBJ2-3; V gene: TRBV20-1; D gene: -; CDR3 DNA: TGCAGTGCTAGAGACAGACTAGTACCAGATACGCAGTATTTT; CDR3 protein: CSARDRLVPDTQYF
clone size: few; J gene: TRBJ1-1; V gene: TRBV7-3; D gene: -; CDR3 DNA: TGTGCCAGCAGCTTGTGGCGGACCACTGAAGCTTTCTTT; CDR3 protein: CASSLWRTTEAFF
clone size: -; J gene: TRBJ2-1; V gene: TRBV10-3; D gene: -; CDR3 DNA: TGTGCCATCAGTGAAATAGGAGGAGGCCACAATGAGCAGTTCTTC; CDR3 protein: CAISEIGGGHNEQFF
clone size: few; J gene: TRBJ1-1; V gene: TRBV28; D gene: -; CDR3 DNA: TGTGCCAGCCACTGGAACACTGAAGCTTTCTTT; CDR3 protein: CASHWNTEAFF
clone size: -; J gene: TRBJ1-5; V gene: TRBV5-1; D gene: -; CDR3 DNA: TGCGCCAGCAGCTGGACCCCTTGGGGAAATCAGCCCCAGCATTTT; CDR3 protein: CASSWTPWGNQPQHF
clone size: -; J gene: TRBJ2-1; V gene: TRBV10-3; D gene: -; CDR3 DNA: TGTACCGGATCGACTAATTACAATGAGCAGTTCTTC; CDR3 protein: CTGSTNYNEQFF
clone size: few; J gene: TRBJ1-1; V gene: TRBV27; D gene: -; CDR3 DNA: TGTGCCAGCAGTAGCGGGGGATCGAACACTGAAGCTTTCTTT; CDR3 protein: CASSSGGSNTEAFF
clone size: -; J gene: TRBJ2-7; V gene: TRBV19; D gene: -; CDR3 DNA: TGTGCCAGTAGTAAAGGATACGAGCAGTACTTC; CDR3 protein: CASSKGYEQYF
clone size: many; J gene: TRBJ1-1; V gene: TRBV7-9; D gene: -; CDR3 DNA: TGTGCCAGCAGCTTAGAAGGGGGCACTGAAGCTTTCTTT; CDR3 protein: CASSLEGGTEAFF
clone size: -; J gene: TRBJ2-1; V gene: TRBV2; D gene: TRBD2; CDR3 DNA: TGTGCCAGCAGAAAACTAGCGGGGGGTACCTACAATGAGCAGTTCTTC; CDR3 protein: CASRKLAGGTYNEQFF
clone size: few; J gene: TRBJ1-1; V gene: TRBV7-6; D gene: -; CDR3 DNA: TGTGCCAGCAGCGAATCGACACCCAGCGCGGAGAACACTGAAGCTTTCTTT; CDR3 protein: CASSESTPSAENTEAFF
clone size: -; J gene: TRBJ2-3; V gene: TRBV6-6; D gene: TRBD2; CDR3 DNA: TGTGCTCACGGCCTAGCGGGACCCACAGATACGCAGTATTTT; CDR3 protein: CAHGLAGPTDTQYF
clone size: -; J gene: TRBJ1-2; V gene: TRBV29-1; D gene: -; CDR3 DNA: TGCAGCATTCTACAGGGCGTTGGCTACACCTTC; CDR3 protein: CSILQGVGYTF
clone size: few; J gene: TRBJ2-5; V gene: TRBV20-1; D gene: TRBD1; CDR3 DNA: TGCAGTGCCCAATGTAGGACAGGGGAAAAAGAGACCCAGTACTTC; CDR3 protein: CSAQCRTGEKETQYF
clone size: many; J gene: TRBJ2-2; V gene: TRBV12-3/TRBV12-4; D gene: TRBD2; CDR3 DNA: TGTGCCAGCAGTTTAGTGGCGGGAGGTTCAGGGGAGCTGTTTTTT; CDR3 protein: CASSLVAGGSGELFF
clone size: -; J gene: TRBJ1-1; V gene: TRBV6-6; D gene: -; CDR3 DNA: TGTGCCAGCAGTCGGCCGGCTTTCTTT; CDR3 protein: CASSRPAFF
clone size: few; J gene: TRBJ2-1; V gene: TRBV7-9; D gene: -; CDR3 DNA: TGTGCCAGCAGCCCCACCTACAATGAGCAGTTCTTC; CDR3 protein: CASSPTYNEQFF